One sample yielded the 12 T cell receptor beta chains listed below, sequenced in a study of blood T cell repertoires in COVID-19. The table came from immunoSEQ multiplex PCR; TCRdb's copy has only in-frame clones and leaves some out. The sample holds 150,000 to 200,000 clones, approximately 90% seen once. The sequenced sample consisted of peripheral blood. The receptor source for this set is a middle-aged man with acute or convalescent COVID-19.

The CDR3 region is CASSQTSGLYEQYF. The CDR3 nucleotides are TGTGCCAGCAGCCAAACTAGCGGCCTCTACGAGCAGTACTTC. The chain employs TRBV27 and TRBJ2-7; TRBD2 aligns across 8 bases. The germline gives CDR1 MNHEY, CDR2 SMNVEV (reference sequence). The CDR3 consists of 14 residues. After removal of 6 bases from V and 3 bases from J, the junction contained 7 bases not matched to a gene.

The CDR3 bases are TGTGCCAGCAGTTTACCCCAGGATCTACAATGGCAGTTCTTC. Protein sequence: CASSLPQDLQWQFF. The chain has TRBV28 and TRBJ2-1; no reliable D call. The CDR3 is 14 amino acids. Per germline, CDR1 MDHEN and CDR2 SYDVKM. With 2 bases removed from V and 12 bases from J, the gap between germline ends came to 17 bases.

This chain connects TRBV28 to TRBJ2-2, with D tentatively TRBD2 (7 bases). V dropped 3 bases and J dropped 3 bases, with 26 bases sitting between them. CDR1 and CDR2 from the germline V gene are MDHEN and SYDVKM. CDR3 size: 20 residues. The CDR3, as DNA: TGTGCCAGCAGTTTCCCCCAGGGGCCCCCACGGGAGGATGACACCGGGGAGCTGTTTTTT. The encoded protein is CASSFPQGPPREDDTGELFF.

This clone was observed a single time. The gene calls are TRBV6-1 and TRBJ2-1; D may be TRBD1 (6 bases). V gave up 3 bases and J gave up 4 bases, with 10 bases separating them. Germline CDR1 reads MNHNS; CDR2 reads SASEGT. The CDR3 is made up of 14 amino acids. CDR3 region: CASSELGQYNEQFF. CDR3 bases: TGTGCCAGCAGTGAGTTGGGACAATACAATGAGCAGTTCTTC.

V gene TRBV7-2 combines with J gene TRBJ2-3; D unresolved. V lost 10 bases and J 2 bases, leaving 13 bases between the germline ends. Germline V gives CDR1 SGHTA, CDR2 FQGNSA. This CDR3 has 13 amino acids. The CDR3 loop reads CAINKAPTDTQYF. For the CDR3, the DNA is TGTGCCATCAATAAAGCCCCCACAGATACGCAGTATTTT.

This chain joins TRBV12-3 or TRBV12-4 and TRBJ2-5; weak D call: TRBD1 (6 bases). Trimming cost V 3 bases and J 10 bases, with 15 bases left between them. The CDR3 is 13 amino acids. CDR3 residues: CASSLIRRGVQYF. In DNA, the CDR3 is TGTGCCAGCAGTTTGATCCGCAGGGGCGTCCAGTACTTC.

The chain has TRBV30 and TRBJ2-3; 16 bases agree with TRBD2. After removal of 1 base from V and 6 bases from J, the junction contained 4 bases not matched to a gene. Per the germline V gene, CDR1 is GTSNPN and CDR2 is SVGIG (reference sequence). The CDR3 loop spans 16 amino acids. The CDR3 DNA sequence: TGTGCCTGGAGTGGAGGGACTAGCGGGAGGGGGGATACGCAGTATTTT. Protein sequence: CAWSGGTSGRGDTQYF.

The chain combines TRBV6-2 or TRBV6-3 with TRBJ2-5, with 10 bases aligning to TRBD1. The CDR3 is made up of 15 amino acids. Germline V CDR1 and CDR2: MNHEY, SVGEGT. Losses at the gene ends were 6 bases for V and 4 bases for J; bases not matched to a gene: 8. CDR3 sequence (DNA): TGTGCCAGCAGCAAATTCAGGACAGGGGGAGAGACCCAGTACTTC. This codes for CASSKFRTGGETQYF.

The chain employs TRBV11-2 and TRBJ2-5, with D maybe TRBD2 (6 bases). The V end was cut by 5 bases, the J end by 4 bases, with 17 bases between. Germline lookup yields CDR1 SGHAT and CDR2 FQNNGV. The CDR3 totals 15 residues. The CDR3 DNA reads as TGTGCCAGCAGCACTACCCCCGGGGGTAGAGAGACCCAGTACTTC. Its protein is CASSTTPGGRETQYF.

The V gene is TRBV18, the J gene TRBJ2-7; D is unclear. The germline V gene encodes CDR1 KGHSH and CDR2 LQKENI. The CDR3 sequence is 12 residues long. Between the trimmed V and J ends, which lost 5 bases and 4 bases, there was a span of 9 bases. This CDR3 reads CASSTYGYEQYV. The CDR3, as DNA: TGTGCCAGCTCAACATATGGTTACGAGCAGTACGTC.

V gene TRBV27 combines with J gene TRBJ2-7; 11 bases fit TRBD1. With V trimmed by 5 bases and J by 3 bases, 3 bases remained unmatched. The CDR3 is 14 residues long. The germline gives CDR1 MNHEY, CDR2 SMNVEV (reference sequence). The CDR3 is CASSRGTGGYEQYF. CDR3 DNA sequence: TGTGCCAGCAGTCGAGGGACAGGGGGCTACGAGCAGTACTTC.

The genes are TRBV6-5 and TRBJ1-2, with a weak D call TRBD1 (5 bases). V dropped 7 bases and J dropped 1 base, with 13 bases sitting between them. The germline gives CDR1 MNHEY, CDR2 SVGAGI. The CDR3 runs to 14 residues. The CDR3, as DNA: TGTGCCAGCAAACCGGGACTGATTAACTATGGCTACACCTTC. Translated: CASKPGLINYGYTF.